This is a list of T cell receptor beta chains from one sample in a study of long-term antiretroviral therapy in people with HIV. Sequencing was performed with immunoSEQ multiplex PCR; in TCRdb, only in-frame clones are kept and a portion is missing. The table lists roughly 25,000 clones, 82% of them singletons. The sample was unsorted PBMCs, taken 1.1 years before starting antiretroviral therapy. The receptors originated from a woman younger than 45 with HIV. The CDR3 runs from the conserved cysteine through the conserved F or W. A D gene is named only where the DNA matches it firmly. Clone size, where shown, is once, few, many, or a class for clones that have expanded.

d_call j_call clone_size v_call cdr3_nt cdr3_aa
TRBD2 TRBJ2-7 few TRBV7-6 TGTGCCAGCAGCTTAGGGACTAGTCTGAACCCCTACGAGCAGTACTTC CASSLGTSLNPYEQYF
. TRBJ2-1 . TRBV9 TGTGCCAGCAGCGTATTTGAAGAGCAGTTCTTC CASSVFEEQFF
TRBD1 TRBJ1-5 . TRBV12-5 TGTGCTAGTGGTCACCCCGGGACAGAGTATAGCAATCAGCCCCAGCATTTT CASGHPGTEYSNQPQHF
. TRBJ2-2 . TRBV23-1 TGCGCCAGCAGTCATACAGGTTGGACCGGGGAGCTGTTTTTT CASSHTGWTGELFF
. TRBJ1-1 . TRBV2 TGTGCCAGCAGTGAAGAGAGGGGGAACACTGAAGCTTTCTTT CASSEERGNTEAFF
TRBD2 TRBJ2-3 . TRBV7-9 TGTGCCAGCAGCGATTCTAGCGGGGGCACAGATACGCAGTATTTT CASSDSSGGTDTQYF
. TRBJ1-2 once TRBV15 TGTGCCACCAGCAGAGACAGCTATGGCTACACCTTC CATSRDSYGYTF
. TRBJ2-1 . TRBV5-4 TGTGCCAGCAGCTCCCCTTTTTGGGGTATCGGTGAGCAGTTCTTC CASSSPFWGIGEQFF
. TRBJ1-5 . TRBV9 TGTGCCAGCAGCGTAGGAGGGGAAGGTCGCAGCAATCAGCCCCAGCATTTT CASSVGGEGRSNQPQHF
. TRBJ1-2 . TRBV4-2 TGTGCCAGCAGCCAAGCGACAGACGAATTAGGGGCCTATGGCTACACCTTC CASSQATDELGAYGYTF
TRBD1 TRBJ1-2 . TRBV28 TGTGCCAGCAGTCCTATATACCAGGGGGCTCATCACTATGGCTACACCTTC CASSPIYQGAHHYGYTF
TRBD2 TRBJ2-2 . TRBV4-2 TGTGCCAGCAGCCAAGAAGCTAGCGGGGGGAACACCGGGGAGCTGTTTTTT CASSQEASGGNTGELFF
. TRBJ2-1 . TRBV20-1 TGCAGTGCTAGTCTGGTAGGTGAGCAGTTCTTC CSASLVGEQFF
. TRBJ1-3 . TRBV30 TGTGCCTGGAGTGTACGGCGGGCAGGGGAGAGGGGAAACACCATATATTTT CAWSVRRAGERGNTIYF
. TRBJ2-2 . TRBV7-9 TGTGCCAGCAGCTTAGCACCCCCAGGGGAGCTGTTTTTT CASSLAPPGELFF
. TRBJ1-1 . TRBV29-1 TGCAGCGCCCGGACCGGAGGCACTGAAGCTTTCTTT CSARTGGTEAFF
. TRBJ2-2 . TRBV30 TGTGCCTTAAAGGCGGATGCCCGGATAGTTGGCGGGGAGCTGTTTTTT CALKADARIVGGELFF
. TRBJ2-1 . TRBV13 TGTGCCAGCACTTCGAGTTTCGATGAGCAGTTCTTC CASTSSFDEQFF
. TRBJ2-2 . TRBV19 TGTGCCAGTAGTCCTAGGACAGAAATGAACACCGGGGAGCTGTTTTTT CASSPRTEMNTGELFF
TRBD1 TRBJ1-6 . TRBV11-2 TGTGCCAGCAGGCCCCTGACAGGGATCTATAATTCACCCCTCCACTTT CASRPLTGIYNSPLHF
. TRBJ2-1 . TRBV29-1 TGCAGCGTTACCTGGGGAAATGAGCAGTTCTTC CSVTWGNEQFF
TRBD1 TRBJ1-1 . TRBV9 TGTGCCAGCAGCGAGGGGACAGCACGCTCTGGAGCTTTCTTT CASSEGTARSGAFF
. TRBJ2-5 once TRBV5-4 TGTGCCAGCAGCCCACCGGACAGTCAAGAGACCCAGTACTTC CASSPPDSQETQYF
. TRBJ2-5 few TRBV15 TGTGCCACCACCCAGGATTACCGCCAAGAGACCCAGTACTTC CATTQDYRQETQYF
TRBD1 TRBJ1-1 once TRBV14 TGTGCCAGCAGCCAGAGGGACAGGGGGAACACTGAAGCTTTCTTT CASSQRDRGNTEAFF
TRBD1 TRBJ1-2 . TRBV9 TGTGCCAGCAGCGTGAGCCGGGACAGGGGGGACTATGGCTACACCTTC CASSVSRDRGDYGYTF
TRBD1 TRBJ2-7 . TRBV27 TGTGCCAGCAGTGTCCTATCTCGGGACAGCAACTCCTACGAGCAGTACTTC CASSVLSRDSNSYEQYF
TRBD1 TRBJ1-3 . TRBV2 TGTGCCAGCATCAGGGACAGGCAGGGGGACACCATATATTTT CASIRDRQGDTIYF
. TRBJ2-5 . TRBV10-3 TGTGCCATCAGTGAGTCCGAGGGGGGTCGAGAGACCCAGTACTTC CAISESEGGRETQYF
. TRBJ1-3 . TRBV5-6 TGTGCCAGCAGCTTGATTAGGACGGCTGGAAACACCATATATTTT CASSLIRTAGNTIYF
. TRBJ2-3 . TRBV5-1 TGCGCCAGCAGCTTCGCGGGGAATCTGGATACGCAGTATTTT CASSFAGNLDTQYF
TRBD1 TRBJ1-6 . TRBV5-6 TGTGCCAGCAGCTACACAGGGGCGGTTTGGAATTCACCCCTCCACTTT CASSYTGAVWNSPLHF
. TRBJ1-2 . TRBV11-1 TGTGCCAGCAGCTCGAAGGTATCCTATGGCTACACCTTC CASSSKVSYGYTF
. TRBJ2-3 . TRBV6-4 TGTGCCAGCAGTCAGGACCGAAGTAGCGCTACGCAGTATTTT CASSQDRSSATQYF
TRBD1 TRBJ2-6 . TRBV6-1 TGTGCCAGCAGTGCAGGGGGTCTGGGGGCCAACGTCCTGACTTTC CASSAGGLGANVLTF
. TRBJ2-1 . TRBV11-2 TGTGCCAGCAGCTTAGATGTTTGGAGCAATGAGCAGTTCTTC CASSLDVWSNEQFF
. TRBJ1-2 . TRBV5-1 TGCGCCAGCAGCCCTGGCTCAGAAGCTAACTATGGCTACACCTTC CASSPGSEANYGYTF
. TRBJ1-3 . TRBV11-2 TGTGCCACCCAGGGAGCTGGAAACACCATATATTTT CATQGAGNTIYF
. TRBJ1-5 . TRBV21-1 TGTGCCAGCAGCGAGACAGGCCTAAACTATAGCAATCAGCCCCAGCATTTT CASSETGLNYSNQPQHF
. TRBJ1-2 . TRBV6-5 TGTGCCAGCGGAAGGAATGGCTACACCTTC CASGRNGYTF
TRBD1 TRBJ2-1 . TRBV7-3 TGTGCCAGCAGCTTTGACAGGGGCAACTACAATGAGCAGTTCTTC CASSFDRGNYNEQFF
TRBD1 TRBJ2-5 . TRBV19 TGTGCCAGTAGTATCTCGGGGCAGGGGGCTCACGAGACCCAGTACTTC CASSISGQGAHETQYF
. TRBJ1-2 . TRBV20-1 TGCAGTGTTCCAGGTCTTTATGGCTACACCTTC CSVPGLYGYTF
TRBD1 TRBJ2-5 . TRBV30 TGTGCCTGGGGGACAGAGTTACAAGAGACCCAGTACTTC CAWGTELQETQYF
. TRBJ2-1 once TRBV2 TGTGCCAGCGACGAGAAGCAGGGTTGGAGCAATGAGCAGTTCTTC CASDEKQGWSNEQFF
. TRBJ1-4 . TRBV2 TGTGCCAGCAGTGTGGGGGGGACAACTAATGAAAAACTGTTTTTT CASSVGGTTNEKLFF
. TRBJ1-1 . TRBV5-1 TGCGCCAGCAGCTTGGGGGTAAGTTTGTCGGACACTGAAGCTTTCTTT CASSLGVSLSDTEAFF
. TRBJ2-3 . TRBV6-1 TGTGCCAGCAGTGAATGGAGTGTGGGCCAGCCAGATACGCAGTATTTT CASSEWSVGQPDTQYF
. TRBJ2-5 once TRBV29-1 TGCAGCGTTGAATGGGGGGCTGAGACCCAGTACTTC CSVEWGAETQYF
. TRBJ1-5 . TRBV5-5 TGTGCCAGCAGCTTGGGTCAGGGGAAACAGCCCCAGCATTTT CASSLGQGKQPQHF
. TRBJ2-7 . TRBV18 TGTGCCAGCTCACCACGGGACGGCTCCTACGAGCAGTACTTC CASSPRDGSYEQYF
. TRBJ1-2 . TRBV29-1 TGCAGCGTTGGTGGGCCGAGGACAAACTATGGCTACACCTTC CSVGGPRTNYGYTF
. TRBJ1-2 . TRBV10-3 TGTGCCATCAGTGGTGGGGAGGGCTATGGCTACACCTTC CAISGGEGYGYTF